This is a list of T cell receptor beta chains from one sample in a study of blood T cell repertoires in COVID-19. Sequencing was performed with immunoSEQ multiplex PCR; in TCRdb, only in-frame clones are kept and a portion is missing. The table shows hundreds of thousands of clones, with around nine tenths occurring only once. Sequences were obtained from peripheral blood. The receptors come from a woman aged 18-29 years who had recovered from COVID-19. The CDR3 runs from the conserved cysteine through the conserved F or W. The D gene is left open where the match is weak. Clone size appears in some rows only: once, few, many, or a class for an expanded clone.

j_call: TRBJ2-2
d_call: -
clone_size: -
v_call: TRBV5-1
cdr3_nt: TGCGCCAGCAGCTTGATGGCAGGGCGGAACACCGGGGAGCTGTTTTTT
cdr3_aa: CASSLMAGRNTGELFF

j_call: TRBJ2-5
d_call: TRBD2
clone_size: once
v_call: TRBV6-5
cdr3_nt: TGTGCCAGCAGTTACTTATTAAGCGGGAGTATCGAGACCCAGTACTTC
cdr3_aa: CASSYLLSGSIETQYF

j_call: TRBJ2-3
d_call: TRBD2
clone_size: once
v_call: TRBV23-1
cdr3_nt: TGCGCCAGCAGTCAATCCCCCGCCGCTTGCGGGGGGGGGACTAGCACAGATACGCAGTATTTT
cdr3_aa: CASSQSPAACGGGTSTDTQYF

j_call: TRBJ1-2
d_call: TRBD1
clone_size: -
v_call: TRBV7-2
cdr3_nt: TGTGCCAGCAGCCACGACAGGGGGCGCACCCGGACCTATGGCTACACCTTC
cdr3_aa: CASSHDRGRTRTYGYTF

j_call: TRBJ2-4
d_call: -
clone_size: -
v_call: TRBV11-2
cdr3_nt: TGTGCCAGCAGCCCAGTGGTCCGGGACATTCAGTACTTC
cdr3_aa: CASSPVVRDIQYF

j_call: TRBJ1-1
d_call: -
clone_size: -
v_call: TRBV4-3
cdr3_nt: TGCGCCAGCAGCCAAGTGGGGGGGGAAGATAACACTGAAGCTTTCTTT
cdr3_aa: CASSQVGGEDNTEAFF

j_call: TRBJ2-1
d_call: TRBD2
clone_size: once
v_call: TRBV5-1
cdr3_nt: TGCGCCAGCAGCTGGGGAGGGACTTCCGACAATGAGCAGTTCTTC
cdr3_aa: CASSWGGTSDNEQFF

j_call: TRBJ2-2
d_call: -
clone_size: -
v_call: TRBV19
cdr3_nt: TGTGCCAGTAGTATGGAACAGTTATCCGGGGAGCTGTTTTTT
cdr3_aa: CASSMEQLSGELFF

j_call: TRBJ2-2
d_call: -
clone_size: -
v_call: TRBV28
cdr3_nt: TGTGCCAGCAGTTTACAGTACGCCACCGGGGAGCTGTTTTTT
cdr3_aa: CASSLQYATGELFF

j_call: TRBJ1-2
d_call: -
clone_size: -
v_call: TRBV3-1/TRBV3-2
cdr3_nt: TGTGCCAGCAGCCAAGCTCACAGGTGGAAGATGGGCGGCTACACCTTC
cdr3_aa: CASSQAHRWKMGGYTF

j_call: TRBJ1-1
d_call: -
clone_size: -
v_call: TRBV3-1/TRBV3-2
cdr3_nt: TGTGCCAGCAGCCAAGTGGGGCATAAGAACACTGAAGCTTTCTTT
cdr3_aa: CASSQVGHKNTEAFF

j_call: TRBJ1-2
d_call: -
clone_size: -
v_call: TRBV10-2
cdr3_nt: TGCGCCAGCAGTGGGTCAGGAAGAGGTGGCTACACCTTC
cdr3_aa: CASSGSGRGGYTF

j_call: TRBJ1-6
d_call: -
clone_size: few
v_call: TRBV28
cdr3_nt: TGTGCCAGCAGTTTGTCAGCCTCGGGGAGTTCACCCCTCCACTTT
cdr3_aa: CASSLSASGSSPLHF

j_call: TRBJ1-4
d_call: -
clone_size: -
v_call: TRBV3-1/TRBV3-2
cdr3_nt: TGTGCCAGCAGCCAAGATCGTGGAGCGGACGAAAAACTGTTTTTT
cdr3_aa: CASSQDRGADEKLFF

j_call: TRBJ1-2
d_call: -
clone_size: -
v_call: TRBV28
cdr3_nt: TGTGCCAGCAGCCAGGGCAGGTCAGGGTATGGCTACACCTTC
cdr3_aa: CASSQGRSGYGYTF

j_call: TRBJ2-5
d_call: TRBD2
clone_size: -
v_call: TRBV27
cdr3_nt: TGTGCCAGCAGTGTTGGACTAGCGGGATATTCGTACCAAGAGACCCAGTACTTC
cdr3_aa: CASSVGLAGYSYQETQYF

j_call: TRBJ2-1
d_call: TRBD2
clone_size: -
v_call: TRBV10-3
cdr3_nt: TGTGCCATCAGGCACCCCGGGACTAGCGGTCCCGGGGCTCACAATGAGCAGTTCTTC
cdr3_aa: CAIRHPGTSGPGAHNEQFF

j_call: TRBJ2-1
d_call: -
clone_size: -
v_call: TRBV27
cdr3_nt: TGTGCCAGCAGCAGCGGGTCTACCTACAATGAGCAGTTCTTC
cdr3_aa: CASSSGSTYNEQFF

j_call: TRBJ1-1
d_call: TRBD1
clone_size: -
v_call: TRBV7-2
cdr3_nt: TGTGCCAGCAGCTATGACAGGGGAAACACTGAAGCTTTCTTT
cdr3_aa: CASSYDRGNTEAFF

j_call: TRBJ1-6
d_call: TRBD1
clone_size: -
v_call: TRBV2
cdr3_nt: TGTGCCAGCAGTGAACAGGGACAGCGCTACTCACCCCTCCACTTT
cdr3_aa: CASSEQGQRYSPLHF

j_call: TRBJ2-1
d_call: TRBD1
clone_size: -
v_call: TRBV11-2
cdr3_nt: TGTGCCAGCAGCTACACCGGGACAGGGGCCTACAATGAGCAGTTCTTC
cdr3_aa: CASSYTGTGAYNEQFF

j_call: TRBJ2-2
d_call: TRBD2
clone_size: -
v_call: TRBV5-1
cdr3_nt: TGCGCCAGCAGCCGCCCGACTAGCGGGAGTACCGGGGAGCTGTTTTTT
cdr3_aa: CASSRPTSGSTGELFF

j_call: TRBJ2-4
d_call: TRBD1
clone_size: -
v_call: TRBV18
cdr3_nt: TGTGCCAGCTCACCAAGGACAGGGACTGAAAACATTCAGTACTTC
cdr3_aa: CASSPRTGTENIQYF

j_call: TRBJ1-2
d_call: -
clone_size: -
v_call: TRBV7-9
cdr3_nt: TGTGCCAGCAGCTTGGAGGAGTTTGGCTACACCTTC
cdr3_aa: CASSLEEFGYTF

j_call: TRBJ2-5
d_call: TRBD2
clone_size: -
v_call: TRBV5-1
cdr3_nt: TGCGCCAGCAGCGGAACGACTAGCGGGAGCGTCGGGACCCAGTACTTC
cdr3_aa: CASSGTTSGSVGTQYF

j_call: TRBJ1-1
d_call: TRBD1
clone_size: -
v_call: TRBV5-1
cdr3_nt: TGCGCCAGCAGCCGTCCCGGGACAGGGGGCGCGGTTACTGAAGCTTTCTTT
cdr3_aa: CASSRPGTGGAVTEAFF

j_call: TRBJ1-4
d_call: TRBD1
clone_size: -
v_call: TRBV5-5
cdr3_nt: TGTGCCAGCAGCCTGGGGGGGACAGGGAATGAAAAACTGTTTTTT
cdr3_aa: CASSLGGTGNEKLFF

j_call: TRBJ2-3
d_call: -
clone_size: -
v_call: TRBV11-2
cdr3_nt: TGTGCCAGCAGCCCTACCGCTCCAACAGATACGCAGTATTTT
cdr3_aa: CASSPTAPTDTQYF

j_call: TRBJ2-1
d_call: TRBD2
clone_size: -
v_call: TRBV10-2
cdr3_nt: TGCGCCAGCAGTCCCTTGCGGCTAGCGGGATCCCATGAGCAGTTCTTC
cdr3_aa: CASSPLRLAGSHEQFF

j_call: TRBJ1-5
d_call: TRBD1
clone_size: -
v_call: TRBV7-8
cdr3_nt: TGTGCCAGCAGCTTAGGTCCAGGGGGCGTATCACAGCCCCAGCATTTT
cdr3_aa: CASSLGPGGVSQPQHF

j_call: TRBJ1-2
d_call: TRBD1
clone_size: -
v_call: TRBV13
cdr3_nt: TGTGCCAGCAGCCGAGATATGGGCAGGGGGATCTATGGCTACACCTTC
cdr3_aa: CASSRDMGRGIYGYTF

j_call: TRBJ2-1
d_call: -
clone_size: -
v_call: TRBV9
cdr3_nt: TGTGCCAGCGGTCCGGGTGGCAATGAGCAGTTCTTC
cdr3_aa: CASGPGGNEQFF

j_call: TRBJ2-1
d_call: TRBD2
clone_size: -
v_call: TRBV5-1
cdr3_nt: TGCGCCAGCAGCGTAGGACTGGCGGGAGGCCCCTACAATGAGCAGTTCTTC
cdr3_aa: CASSVGLAGGPYNEQFF

j_call: TRBJ2-1
d_call: TRBD2
clone_size: -
v_call: TRBV4-3
cdr3_nt: TGCGCCAGCAGCCAAGATTATCCCAGCGGGAGTGTCACCTACAATGAGCAGTTCTTC
cdr3_aa: CASSQDYPSGSVTYNEQFF

j_call: TRBJ1-1
d_call: -
clone_size: -
v_call: TRBV19
cdr3_nt: TGTGCCAGTAGTAACCAGGGAGGCACTGAAGCTTTCTTT
cdr3_aa: CASSNQGGTEAFF

j_call: TRBJ1-4
d_call: -
clone_size: -
v_call: TRBV6-5
cdr3_nt: TGTGCCAGCAGGGAGGGAACTAATGAAAAACTGTTTTTT
cdr3_aa: CASREGTNEKLFF

j_call: TRBJ2-1
d_call: TRBD2
clone_size: -
v_call: TRBV11-3
cdr3_nt: TGTGCCAGCAGCTACTTAGCGGGTTCTTCCTACAATGAGCAGTTCTTC
cdr3_aa: CASSYLAGSSYNEQFF

j_call: TRBJ2-2
d_call: TRBD2
clone_size: -
v_call: TRBV5-4
cdr3_nt: TGTGCCAGCAGCTCCGCTGGGGGGGTAAACACCGGGGAGCTGTTTTTT
cdr3_aa: CASSSAGGVNTGELFF